This T cell receptor (beta chain) was observed in a study of post-analysis software for immune sequencing data. Tagging with unique molecular identifiers was a feature of the TCR beta cDNA libraries. TCRdb analysed the PCR reads with MiXCR anew, one entry per CDR3 protein. The sample records fewer than 850,000 distinct CDR3 sequences, 25% to 30% being singletons. The CDR3 spans 13 residues. V shed 4 bases and J shed 3 bases, with 11 bases lying between them. The germline V gene encodes CDR1 DFQATT and CDR2 SNEGSKA (reference sequence). Study-level findings and limits: In patients, TRBV5-6, TRBV5-1 and TRBV20-1 belonged to several TRBV segments found more frequently than in controls.

About this clonotype itself: The antigen remains unidentified.

The specimen sequenced was blood. The chain combines TRBV20-1 with TRBJ2-3, with D perhaps given as TRBD1 or TRBD2 (5 bases each). The clonotype originates from a girl aged 10 to 17 with multiple sclerosis. The CDR3 spells CSATKRTTDTQYF. CDR3 sequence (DNA): TGCAGTGCTACCAAGCGGACAACAGATACGCAGTATTTT.